A selection of T cell receptor beta chains follows, all from one sample in a study of OX40 agonist ivuxolimab in advanced cancers. Some clones are missing from TCRdb's copy, which holds only in-frame ones; the method was immunoSEQ multiplex PCR. The table records tens of thousands of clones, roughly 88% of them present only once. Sequencing used CD4+ or CD8+ T cells sorted from blood, obtained in a trial of the OX40 agonist ivuxolimab. The receptors stem from an adult with an advanced solid tumor such as melanoma, head and neck, liver or kidney cancer. CDR3s include the opening cysteine and the closing phenylalanine or tryptophan. A D gene is named only where the DNA matches it firmly. A row's size may be missing; if present it is once, few, many or a size class.

>TRBJ2-1|NA|TRBV6-1|NA
TGTGCCAGCAGTACCAGATTGGAGAACAATGAGCAGTTCTTC
CASSTRLENNEQFF
>TRBJ2-7|medium-sized|TRBV7-6|TRBD2
TGTGCCAGCAGCTTACGTACGTCGTCTAGCGGGAGTTACGAGCAGTACTTC
CASSLRTSSSGSYEQYF
>TRBJ2-3|NA|TRBV28|TRBD1
TGTGCCAGCAGCCTGGGACAGGGTTTGAATACGCAGTATTTT
CASSLGQGLNTQYF
>TRBJ2-2|NA|TRBV10-3|TRBD2
TGTGCCATCAGTGAGCCTGATAGCGGGAGGGAGCTGTTTTTT
CAISEPDSGRELFF
>TRBJ1-4|NA|TRBV6-1|NA
TGTGCCAGCAGTGAAAGCCCCAGCTACCGCAATGAAAAACTGTTTTTT
CASSESPSYRNEKLFF
>TRBJ1-1|NA|TRBV4-1|NA
TGCGCCAGCAGCCCAAGATTGTGGGGGGCTAACACTGAAGCTTTCTTT
CASSPRLWGANTEAFF
>TRBJ2-7|NA|TRBV19|TRBD1
TGTGCCAGTAGCCCCGTGGGCGGCAGGGGGTCCGAGCAGTACTTC
CASSPVGGRGSEQYF
>TRBJ2-3|NA|TRBV19|NA
TGTGCCAGTAGTATCGGTCCGCCGGCCACAGATACGCAGTATTTT
CASSIGPPATDTQYF
>TRBJ2-1|NA|TRBV30|NA
TGTGCCTGGAGTGCAGGAGTCTACAATGAGCAGTTCTTC
CAWSAGVYNEQFF
>TRBJ2-6|NA|TRBV11-1|TRBD1
TGTGCCAGCAGCTTAAGGGACACAGGGGCTGGGGCCAACGTCCTGACTTTC
CASSLRDTGAGANVLTF
>TRBJ2-7|NA|TRBV27|TRBD1
TGTGCCAGCAGTTACCGGCCGGGGACAGTCGTGTACGAGCAGTACTTC
CASSYRPGTVVYEQYF
>TRBJ2-2|NA|TRBV6-1|NA
TGTGCCAGCAGTGAAGGAGGGGGGACCCTGACCGGGGAGCTGTTTTTT
CASSEGGGTLTGELFF
>TRBJ2-7|NA|TRBV5-6|NA
TGTGCCAGCAGCCTCGGACTTCCTGCCCACTACGAGCAGTACTTC
CASSLGLPAHYEQYF
>TRBJ1-6|few|TRBV27|NA
TGTGCCAGCAGTTCAGGGAGGGACTCACCCCTCCACTTT
CASSSGRDSPLHF
>TRBJ2-5|NA|TRBV11-2|NA
TGTGCCAGCAGCTTAGATTTAACAGGGAGGAAGACCCAGTACTTC
CASSLDLTGRKTQYF
>TRBJ2-3|NA|TRBV2|TRBD2
TGCTCGACTAGCGGGAGGCCGCCGCCCACAGATACGCAGTATTTT
CSTSGRPPPTDTQYF
>TRBJ2-1|NA|TRBV9|TRBD2
TGTGCCAGCAGCCTAAGCGGGAGCCTTGCCTACAATGAGCAGTTCTTC
CASSLSGSLAYNEQFF
>TRBJ1-4|once|TRBV28|TRBD1
TGTGCCAGCAGTTTAGACAGGGGACAGGAAAAACTGTTTTTT
CASSLDRGQEKLFF
>TRBJ2-7|NA|TRBV7-8|NA
TGTGCCAGCAGCTCACACTCAGGACGCTACTCCTACGAGCAGTACTTC
CASSSHSGRYSYEQYF
>TRBJ2-7|NA|TRBV30|NA
TGTGCCTGGAGTGTGGCTAGTGCCTACGAGCAGTACTTC
CAWSVASAYEQYF
>TRBJ2-3|once|TRBV30|TRBD2
TGTGCCTGGAGTGCCCGGGAGGGGCGAGATACGCAGTATTTT
CAWSAREGRDTQYF
>TRBJ2-3|NA|TRBV5-1|TRBD1
TGCGCCAGCAGCTCGACAGGGGGCACAGATACGCAGTATTTT
CASSSTGGTDTQYF
>TRBJ2-3|NA|TRBV9|NA
TGTGCCAGCAGCGTACTGGGGGCTGGCGGAGATACGCAGTATTTT
CASSVLGAGGDTQYF
>TRBJ2-5|NA|TRBV7-9|NA
TGTGCCAGCAGCCCGCGGGGACCCCGCCAAGAGACCCAGTACTTC
CASSPRGPRQETQYF
>TRBJ2-7|once|TRBV19|NA
TGTGCCAGTAGCCCAGGTTCAGGAACCTACGAGCAGTACTTC
CASSPGSGTYEQYF
>TRBJ1-2|NA|TRBV29-1|NA
TGCACTACGATGGGGGGATCCAACTATGGCTACACCTTC
CTTMGGSNYGYTF
>TRBJ2-1|NA|TRBV6-5|NA
TGTGCCAGCAGTTACGGGCTCTCCTACAATGAGCAGTTCTTC
CASSYGLSYNEQFF
>TRBJ2-3|NA|TRBV13|NA
TGTGCCAGCAGCTTAGGTACCCGCCAAGAGTCTTTGCGATCAGATACGCAGTATTTT
CASSLGTRQESLRSDTQYF
>TRBJ2-5|NA|TRBV9|TRBD2
TGTGCCAGCAGCGTAGAGGAGGTGGGCGGGAGTAGCCAAGAGACCCAGTACTTC
CASSVEEVGGSSQETQYF
>TRBJ1-3|NA|TRBV4-1|NA
TGCGCCAGCAGCCAAGATATGGCAGGGATCCACTCTGGAAACACCATATATTTT
CASSQDMAGIHSGNTIYF
>TRBJ1-3|NA|TRBV7-8|TRBD1
TGTGCCAGCAGCGCCCGGACAGGGGCTGGAAACACCATATATTTT
CASSARTGAGNTIYF
>TRBJ2-3|few|TRBV5-1|NA
TGCGCCAGCAGCTTCCGCGGAATAAGCACAGATACGCAGTATTTT
CASSFRGISTDTQYF
>TRBJ1-4|NA|TRBV9|NA
TGTGCCAGCAGCGGGGACTCGGGTCCCCATGAAAAACTGTTTTTT
CASSGDSGPHEKLFF